This T cell receptor (beta chain) was captured by sequencing in a study of TIL therapy for anti-PD-1-resistant metastatic lung cancer. Points from the study as a whole: The cohort had more treatment-naive, never-smoker and oncogene-addicted patients than typical.

The length of the CDR3 is 19 residues. V was pared by 3 bases and J by 4 bases, with 16 bases of the junction left unmatched. Germline V gene lookup returns CDR1 KGHSH and CDR2 LQKENI. Notes on this clone: The antigen remains undetermined.

Time point noted: pre-treatment sample, taken before nivolumab and TIL therapy. Tumor tissue came from excised metastases, mostly pleural nodules or supraclavicular lymph nodes. The libraries were made with immunoSEQ v3. Each library reached some 2 million read pairs, or roughly 4.5-6.5 million at deep level. Method: immunoSEQ multiplex PCR; TCRdb's copy keeps in-frame clones and lacks some. In the table there are 6,000 to 7,500 clones, 66% of which are singletons. This sample comprised tumor tissue, obtained at baseline. This chain uses TRBV18 with TRBJ2-3; 10 nucleotides match TRBD2. This TCR was sampled from a person aged 25 to 85 with non-small cell lung cancer. This CDR3 reads CASSPFSASGSAYPDTQYF. DNA of the CDR3: TGTGCCAGCTCACCTTTTTCGGCTAGCGGGAGTGCTTACCCAGATACGCAGTATTTT.